The rows below give T cell receptor beta chains drawn from one sample of a study of blood T cell repertoires in COVID-19. TCRdb keeps only in-frame clones here, not all; method: immunoSEQ multiplex PCR. The sample carries some 200,000 clones, around 87% recorded once. The material sequenced was PBMCs or T cells enriched from blood (not recorded which). These receptors all stem from a man aged 30 to 39 in a cohort exposed to, infected with or recovered from COVID-19 (not recorded which). Each CDR3 is given with its conserved first and last residue. D genes are given only for firm matches. Not every row has a clone size; where given, it reads once, few, many or a size class.

abundance: -; j_gene: TRBJ2-7; d_gene: -; v_gene: TRBV5-4; CDR3nt: TGTGCCAGCAGCTTGGCCGACAGCCGGGAGCAGTACTTC; CDR3aa: CASSLADSREQYF
abundance: few; j_gene: TRBJ1-1; d_gene: -; v_gene: TRBV7-9; CDR3nt: TGTGCCAGCAGCTACCGACAGGTCGGTGAAGCTTTCTTT; CDR3aa: CASSYRQVGEAFF
abundance: -; j_gene: TRBJ1-5; d_gene: -; v_gene: TRBV28; CDR3nt: TGTGCCACATCAAGATTGGAGAATGGCAATCAGCCCCAGCATTTT; CDR3aa: CATSRLENGNQPQHF
abundance: -; j_gene: TRBJ1-2; d_gene: TRBD1; v_gene: TRBV14; CDR3nt: TGTGCCAGCAGCCAGGGACAGCTCTATGGCTACACCTTC; CDR3aa: CASSQGQLYGYTF
abundance: once; j_gene: TRBJ2-7; d_gene: TRBD1; v_gene: TRBV27; CDR3nt: TGTGCCAGCAGTTTAGGGACAGGTTCCTACGAGCAGTACTTC; CDR3aa: CASSLGTGSYEQYF
abundance: once; j_gene: TRBJ1-2; d_gene: -; v_gene: TRBV28; CDR3nt: TGTGCCAGCAGCCCCCAGCTACAGAGTGGCTACACCTTC; CDR3aa: CASSPQLQSGYTF
abundance: -; j_gene: TRBJ1-2; d_gene: TRBD1; v_gene: TRBV7-9; CDR3nt: TGTGCCAGCAGCTCAGAGACAGGGGGAAATAGCTATGGCTACACCTTC; CDR3aa: CASSSETGGNSYGYTF
abundance: few; j_gene: TRBJ2-7; d_gene: -; v_gene: TRBV10-3; CDR3nt: TGTGCCATCAGTGTAGAACAGACCTACGAGCAGTACTTC; CDR3aa: CAISVEQTYEQYF
abundance: -; j_gene: TRBJ1-1; d_gene: -; v_gene: TRBV16; CDR3nt: TGTGCCAGCAGCCCATCCGAGGCAAGAGGTACTGAAGCTTTCTTT; CDR3aa: CASSPSEARGTEAFF
abundance: -; j_gene: TRBJ2-7; d_gene: -; v_gene: TRBV4-2; CDR3nt: TGTGCCAGCAGCCAAGTAGGGAGTAACTACGAGCAGTACTTC; CDR3aa: CASSQVGSNYEQYF
abundance: -; j_gene: TRBJ1-2; d_gene: TRBD1; v_gene: TRBV12-3/TRBV12-4; CDR3nt: TGTGCCAGCGTCCAGGGGGCGGATGGCTACACCTTC; CDR3aa: CASVQGADGYTF
abundance: -; j_gene: TRBJ2-1; d_gene: -; v_gene: TRBV28; CDR3nt: TGTGCCAGCAGCCCCCGCAGACATCCGTCCTACAATGAGCAGTTCTTC; CDR3aa: CASSPRRHPSYNEQFF
abundance: -; j_gene: TRBJ1-2; d_gene: -; v_gene: TRBV7-9; CDR3nt: TGTGCCAGCAGACGACTGGCCAACACATCACGGGGCTACACCTTC; CDR3aa: CASRRLANTSRGYTF
abundance: -; j_gene: TRBJ2-3; d_gene: TRBD1; v_gene: TRBV6-1; CDR3nt: TGTGCCAGCAGTGAACAAAGGACAGGGAGCACAGATACGCAGTATTTT; CDR3aa: CASSEQRTGSTDTQYF
abundance: few; j_gene: TRBJ2-2; d_gene: TRBD2; v_gene: TRBV2; CDR3nt: TGTGCCAGCCAGTTTGGCGGGAGGGCTGTAGTCGGGGAGCTGTTTTTT; CDR3aa: CASQFGGRAVVGELFF
abundance: -; j_gene: TRBJ2-2; d_gene: -; v_gene: TRBV11-2; CDR3nt: TGTGCCAGCAGCTTAGACCTGGGACTGAACACCGGGGAGCTGTTTTTT; CDR3aa: CASSLDLGLNTGELFF
abundance: -; j_gene: TRBJ2-7; d_gene: TRBD2; v_gene: TRBV28; CDR3nt: TGTGCCAGCAAGAGCCCCTTTGCGGGAGGCGACGAGCAGTACTTC; CDR3aa: CASKSPFAGGDEQYF
abundance: once; j_gene: TRBJ1-3; d_gene: TRBD1; v_gene: TRBV5-1; CDR3nt: TGCGCCAGCAGCTTGGGGGACAGGGGAGGACCTGGAAACACCATATATTTT; CDR3aa: CASSLGDRGGPGNTIYF
abundance: -; j_gene: TRBJ2-3; d_gene: TRBD1; v_gene: TRBV28; CDR3nt: TGTGCCAGCAGTTTAGTACAGGGGACAATCACAGATACGCAGTATTTT; CDR3aa: CASSLVQGTITDTQYF
abundance: -; j_gene: TRBJ1-4; d_gene: TRBD1; v_gene: TRBV29-1; CDR3nt: TGCAGCGTTGAGTCGTTCGGGACAGAGGGGGAAAAACTGTTTTTT; CDR3aa: CSVESFGTEGEKLFF
abundance: -; j_gene: TRBJ2-7; d_gene: TRBD2; v_gene: TRBV19; CDR3nt: TGTGCCAGTCAAGGGGGTCGGGGGACGGCGGGACTAGCGGGAGTGGTCTACGAGCAGTACTTC; CDR3aa: CASQGGRGTAGLAGVVYEQYF
abundance: few; j_gene: TRBJ2-7; d_gene: -; v_gene: TRBV7-8; CDR3nt: TGTGCCAGCAGCTTAGGCAGGCGATCCTACGAGCAGTACTTC; CDR3aa: CASSLGRRSYEQYF
abundance: few; j_gene: TRBJ1-1; d_gene: -; v_gene: TRBV7-8; CDR3nt: TGTGCCAGCAGCCGCGAGTTCGGTCTGAACACTGAAGCTTTCTTT; CDR3aa: CASSREFGLNTEAFF
abundance: -; j_gene: TRBJ1-3; d_gene: -; v_gene: TRBV2; CDR3nt: TGTGCCAGCAGTTCACAGCGAAACACCATATATTTT; CDR3aa: CASSSQRNTIYF
abundance: -; j_gene: TRBJ2-1; d_gene: TRBD2; v_gene: TRBV6-5; CDR3nt: TGTGCCAGCACTAGCGGGTCCTACAATGAGCAGTTCTTC; CDR3aa: CASTSGSYNEQFF
abundance: -; j_gene: TRBJ2-3; d_gene: TRBD1; v_gene: TRBV9; CDR3nt: TGTGCCAGCAGCCCCCGTCCAGGGGGCAGTCAAGATACGCAGTATTTT; CDR3aa: CASSPRPGGSQDTQYF
abundance: -; j_gene: TRBJ2-7; d_gene: TRBD1; v_gene: TRBV5-4; CDR3nt: TGTGCCAGCAGCAATCCGGGACAGTCATACGAGCAGTACTTC; CDR3aa: CASSNPGQSYEQYF
abundance: -; j_gene: TRBJ1-1; d_gene: -; v_gene: TRBV9; CDR3nt: TGTGCCAGCAGCGTAGGCAGGGGGAACACTGAAGCTTTCTTT; CDR3aa: CASSVGRGNTEAFF
abundance: -; j_gene: TRBJ2-3; d_gene: -; v_gene: TRBV27; CDR3nt: TGTGCCAGCAGCCCGACCGATGCCGGACTAGATACGCAGTATTTT; CDR3aa: CASSPTDAGLDTQYF
abundance: few; j_gene: TRBJ2-3; d_gene: -; v_gene: TRBV5-1; CDR3nt: TGCGCCAGCAGACCGCTCACTTCGGGGAGGTACACAGATACGCAGTATTTT; CDR3aa: CASRPLTSGRYTDTQYF
abundance: once; j_gene: TRBJ2-5; d_gene: -; v_gene: TRBV5-6; CDR3nt: TGTGCCAGCCACCTCCGGTCTAGGAAGACCCAGTACTTC; CDR3aa: CASHLRSRKTQYF
abundance: -; j_gene: TRBJ2-7; d_gene: -; v_gene: TRBV19; CDR3nt: TGTGCCAGTAGTATTAATCGAGGTTTTACCTGGGAGCAGTACTTC; CDR3aa: CASSINRGFTWEQYF
abundance: -; j_gene: TRBJ2-7; d_gene: TRBD1; v_gene: TRBV5-4; CDR3nt: TGTGCCAGCAGCGAGGGAGACAGGGGAGGAGACGAGCAGTACTTC; CDR3aa: CASSEGDRGGDEQYF
abundance: -; j_gene: TRBJ1-6; d_gene: TRBD1; v_gene: TRBV6-5; CDR3nt: TGTGCCAGCAGTCCCGGGACAGCATATAATTCACCCCTCCACTTT; CDR3aa: CASSPGTAYNSPLHF
abundance: -; j_gene: TRBJ1-2; d_gene: -; v_gene: TRBV2; CDR3nt: TGTGCCAGCAGTGGGATCACGGAGGTCCATGGCTACACCTTC; CDR3aa: CASSGITEVHGYTF
abundance: -; j_gene: TRBJ2-7; d_gene: -; v_gene: TRBV7-9; CDR3nt: TGTGCCAGCAGCTCCACGATAGCGGAGGGAGCCTTAAGCTCCTACGAGCAGTACTTC; CDR3aa: CASSSTIAEGALSSYEQYF
abundance: few; j_gene: TRBJ1-1; d_gene: -; v_gene: TRBV9; CDR3nt: TGTGCCAGCAGCGTAGCTACGGGGGGCCTGAACACTGAAGCTTTCTTT; CDR3aa: CASSVATGGLNTEAFF
abundance: -; j_gene: TRBJ1-2; d_gene: TRBD1; v_gene: TRBV3-1/TRBV3-2; CDR3nt: TGTGCCAGCAGCCTCCTAATCGACAGGGCGTACTATGGCTACACCTTC; CDR3aa: CASSLLIDRAYYGYTF
abundance: -; j_gene: TRBJ1-5; d_gene: -; v_gene: TRBV28; CDR3nt: TGTGCCAGCAGTCCCTCGGGGAGCAATCAGCCCCAGCATTTT; CDR3aa: CASSPSGSNQPQHF
abundance: -; j_gene: TRBJ1-4; d_gene: TRBD1; v_gene: TRBV2; CDR3nt: TGTGCCAGCAGTGGGGGTCCCGGGACAGGAGTCGGCGGGGAAAAACTGTTTTTT; CDR3aa: CASSGGPGTGVGGEKLFF
abundance: -; j_gene: TRBJ2-5; d_gene: TRBD2; v_gene: TRBV9; CDR3nt: TGTGCCAGCAGCGTAGTCGGCCGGGGGGAAGAGACCCAGTACTTC; CDR3aa: CASSVVGRGEETQYF
abundance: -; j_gene: TRBJ2-2; d_gene: -; v_gene: TRBV19; CDR3nt: TGTGCCAGTAGTATAGGCGGGTGTCGGGAGAAGGGAACCGGGGAGCTGTTTTTT; CDR3aa: CASSIGGCREKGTGELFF
abundance: -; j_gene: TRBJ2-7; d_gene: TRBD1; v_gene: TRBV28; CDR3nt: TGTGCCAGCAGTCCCCCCAGGGGGCGCTCCTACGAGCAGTACTTC; CDR3aa: CASSPPRGRSYEQYF
abundance: -; j_gene: TRBJ2-7; d_gene: -; v_gene: TRBV19; CDR3nt: TGTGCCAGTAGTCAACAGGGAGCTTTGAGGGAGCAGTACTTC; CDR3aa: CASSQQGALREQYF
abundance: -; j_gene: TRBJ1-2; d_gene: -; v_gene: TRBV9; CDR3nt: TGTGCCAGCAGCCCTAGTCCCCTGGGTGAGGGCTATGGCTACACCTTC; CDR3aa: CASSPSPLGEGYGYTF
abundance: -; j_gene: TRBJ2-2; d_gene: -; v_gene: TRBV11-3; CDR3nt: TGTGCCAGCAGCTCCCGGACAGTAGCGAACACCGGGGAGCTGTTTTTT; CDR3aa: CASSSRTVANTGELFF
abundance: few; j_gene: TRBJ1-2; d_gene: TRBD1; v_gene: TRBV7-9; CDR3nt: TGTGCCAGCAGCATAGGACAGGGGGACTATGGCTACACCTTC; CDR3aa: CASSIGQGDYGYTF